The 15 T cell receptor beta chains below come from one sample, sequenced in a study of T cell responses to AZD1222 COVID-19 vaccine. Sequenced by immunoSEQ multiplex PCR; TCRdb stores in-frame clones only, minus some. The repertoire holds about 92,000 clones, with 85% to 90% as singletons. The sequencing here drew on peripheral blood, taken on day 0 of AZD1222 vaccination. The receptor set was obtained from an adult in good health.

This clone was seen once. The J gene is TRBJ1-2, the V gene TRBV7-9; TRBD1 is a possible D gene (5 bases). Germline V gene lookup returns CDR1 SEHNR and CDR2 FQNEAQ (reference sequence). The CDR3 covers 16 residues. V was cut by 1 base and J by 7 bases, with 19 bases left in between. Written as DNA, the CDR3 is TGTGCCAGCAGCTTAGGTGGGGACCCCAGAACGGGTGGCTACACCTTC. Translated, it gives CASSLGGDPRTGGYTF.

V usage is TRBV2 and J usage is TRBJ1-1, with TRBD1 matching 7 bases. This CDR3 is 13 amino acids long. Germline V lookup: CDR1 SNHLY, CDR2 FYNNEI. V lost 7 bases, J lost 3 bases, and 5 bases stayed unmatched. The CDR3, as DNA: TGTGCCAGCATCCTCGACAGGGACACTGAAGCTTTCTTT. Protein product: CASILDRDTEAFF.

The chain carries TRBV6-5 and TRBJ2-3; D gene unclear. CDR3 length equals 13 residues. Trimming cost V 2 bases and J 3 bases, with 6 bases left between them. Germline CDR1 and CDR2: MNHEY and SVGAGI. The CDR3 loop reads CASSYRPTDTQYF. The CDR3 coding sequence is TGTGCCAGCAGTTACCGGCCAACAGATACGCAGTATTTT.

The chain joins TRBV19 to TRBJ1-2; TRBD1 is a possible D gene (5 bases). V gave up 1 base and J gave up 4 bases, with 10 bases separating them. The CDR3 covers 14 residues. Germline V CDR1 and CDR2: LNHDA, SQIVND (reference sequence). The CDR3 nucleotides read TGTGCCAGTAGTATAGCCTGGACACCCTATGGCTACACCTTC. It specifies CASSIAWTPYGYTF. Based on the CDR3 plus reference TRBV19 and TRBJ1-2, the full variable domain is DGGITQSPKYLFRKEGQNVTLSCEQNLNHDAMYWYRQDPGQGLRLIYYSQIVNDFQKGDIAEGYSVSREKKESFPLTVTSAQKNPTAFYLCASSIAWTPYGYTFGSGTRLTVV.

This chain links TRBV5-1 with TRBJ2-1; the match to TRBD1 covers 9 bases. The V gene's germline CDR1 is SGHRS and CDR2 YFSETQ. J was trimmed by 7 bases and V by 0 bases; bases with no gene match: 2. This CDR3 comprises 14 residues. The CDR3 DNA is TGCGCCAGCAGCTTGGTGACAGGGGGGAATGAGCAGTTCTTC. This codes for CASSLVTGGNEQFF.

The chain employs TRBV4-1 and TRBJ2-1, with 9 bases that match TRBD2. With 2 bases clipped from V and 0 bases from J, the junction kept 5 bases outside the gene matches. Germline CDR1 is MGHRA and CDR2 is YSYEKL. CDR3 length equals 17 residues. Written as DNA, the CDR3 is TGCGCCAGCAGCCAACCGACTAGCGGTAGCTCCTACAATGAGCAGTTCTTC. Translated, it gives CASSQPTSGSSYNEQFF.

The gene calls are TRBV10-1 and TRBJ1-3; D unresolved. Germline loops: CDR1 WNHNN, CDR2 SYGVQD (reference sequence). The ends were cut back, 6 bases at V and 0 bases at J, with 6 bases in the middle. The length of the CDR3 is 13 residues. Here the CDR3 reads CASSMDSGNTIYF. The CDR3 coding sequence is TGCGCCAGCAGCATGGACTCTGGAAACACCATATATTTT.

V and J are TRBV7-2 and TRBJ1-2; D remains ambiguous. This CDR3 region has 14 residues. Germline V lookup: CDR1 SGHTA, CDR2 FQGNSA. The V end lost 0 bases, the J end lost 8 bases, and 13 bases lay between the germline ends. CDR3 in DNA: TGTGCCAGCAGCTTAGCGAGGGCTGCTGGGGGCTACACCTTC. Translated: CASSLARAAGGYTF.

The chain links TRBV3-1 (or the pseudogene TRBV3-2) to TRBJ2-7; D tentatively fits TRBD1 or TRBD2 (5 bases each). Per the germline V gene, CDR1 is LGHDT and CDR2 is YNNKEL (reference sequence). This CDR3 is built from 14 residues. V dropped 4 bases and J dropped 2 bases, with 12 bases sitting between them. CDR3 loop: CASSLREGPYEQYF. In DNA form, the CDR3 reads TGTGCCAGCAGCCTCCGTGAGGGGCCCTACGAGCAGTACTTC.

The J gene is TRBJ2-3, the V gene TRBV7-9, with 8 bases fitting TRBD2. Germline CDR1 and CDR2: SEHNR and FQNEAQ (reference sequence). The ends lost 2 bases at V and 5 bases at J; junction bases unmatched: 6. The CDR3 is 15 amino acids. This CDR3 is CASSLSGGLGDTQYF. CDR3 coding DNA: TGTGCCAGCAGCTTAAGCGGGGGCCTGGGAGATACGCAGTATTTT.

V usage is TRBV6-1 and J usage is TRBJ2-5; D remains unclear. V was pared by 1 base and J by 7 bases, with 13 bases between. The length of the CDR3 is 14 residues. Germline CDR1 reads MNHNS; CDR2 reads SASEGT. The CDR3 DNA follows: TGTGCCAGCAGTGAAGATATGGGTCTGAGGACCCAGTACTTC. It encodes CASSEDMGLRTQYF.

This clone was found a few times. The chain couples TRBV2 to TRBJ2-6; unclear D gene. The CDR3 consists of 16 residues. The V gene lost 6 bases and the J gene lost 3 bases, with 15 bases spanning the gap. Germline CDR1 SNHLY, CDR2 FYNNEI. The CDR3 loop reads CASSSTLGVGANVLTF. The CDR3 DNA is TGTGCCAGCAGCTCCACTCTTGGGGTTGGGGCCAACGTCCTGACTTTC.

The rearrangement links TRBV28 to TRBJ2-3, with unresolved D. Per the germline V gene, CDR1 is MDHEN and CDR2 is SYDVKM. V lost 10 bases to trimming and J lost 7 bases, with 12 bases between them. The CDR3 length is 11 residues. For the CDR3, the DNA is TGTGCCATTCATGGGATGAATACGCAGTATTTT. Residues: CAIHGMNTQYF.

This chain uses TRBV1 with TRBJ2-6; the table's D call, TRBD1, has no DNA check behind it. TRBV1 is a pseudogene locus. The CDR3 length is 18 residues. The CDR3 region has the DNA TGCACCAGCAGCCAAGGGCCGGGACAGGCCCCTGGGGCCAACGTCCTGACTTTC. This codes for CTSSQGPGQAPGANVLTF.

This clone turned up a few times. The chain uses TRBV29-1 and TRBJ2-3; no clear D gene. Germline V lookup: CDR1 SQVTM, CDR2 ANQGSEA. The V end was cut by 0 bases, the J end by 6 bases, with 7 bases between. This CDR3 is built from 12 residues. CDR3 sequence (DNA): TGCAGCGTTGAAGAACAAGTGGATACGCAGTATTTT. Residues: CSVEEQVDTQYF.